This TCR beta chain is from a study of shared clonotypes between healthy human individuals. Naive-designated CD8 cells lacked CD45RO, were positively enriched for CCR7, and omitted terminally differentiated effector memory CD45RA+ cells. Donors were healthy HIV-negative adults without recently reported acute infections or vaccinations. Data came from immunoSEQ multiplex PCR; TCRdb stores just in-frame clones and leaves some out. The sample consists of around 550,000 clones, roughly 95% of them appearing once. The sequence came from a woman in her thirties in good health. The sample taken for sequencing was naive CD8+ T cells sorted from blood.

The CDR3 sequence is CASSVDSLNEKLFF. The CDR3 region has the DNA TGTGCCAGCAGTGTCGACAGTCTCAATGAAAAACTGTTTTTT. The V gene is TRBV28, the J gene TRBJ1-4, with D perhaps TRBD1 (5 bases). CDR1 is MDHEN, CDR2 SYDVKM, per germline. V was trimmed by 5 bases and J by 5 bases, leaving 12 bases between them. The CDR3 runs 14 residues.